This T cell receptor (beta chain) comes out of a study of vaccination and CD4 T cells after COVID-19. Looking at the study overall: A vaccine, either BNT162b2 or mRNA-1273, was given to participants in two doses. A median of approximately 100 days (range 35 to 161) separated diagnosis from post-COVID sampling. Median time from second vaccine dose to sampling was over 55 days (14 to 241).

TCRdb analysed the PCR reads with MiXCR anew, one entry per CDR3 protein. The sample lists just over 20,000 distinct CDR3 sequences; about 60% were seen once. Positive PCR tests came between March and December 2020, ahead of the US Alpha, Beta and Delta variants. Sample: CD4+ T cells from blood, taken before SARS-CoV-2 vaccination. The TCR originated in a human donor who had recovered from COVID-19.

In DNA form, the CDR3 reads TGTGCCAGCAGCTCCGATGTGGGAGGGACCTTTAGAACGCAGTATTTT. Its translation is CASSSDVGGTFRTQYF. The chain is built from TRBV7-9 and TRBJ2-3; TRBD2 aligns across 7 bases. After removal of 4 bases from V and 9 bases from J, the junction contained 16 bases not matched to a gene. The CDR3 is made up of 16 amino acids. CDR1 and CDR2 (germline): SEHNR, FQNEAQ (reference sequence).